Below, 5 T cell receptor beta chains from the same sample are listed, as sequenced in a study of lymphopenia after photon versus proton radiotherapy. Profiled with immunoSEQ multiplex PCR; TCRdb holds only in-frame clones, not every one. Here the sample spans under 65,000 clones, roughly 80% being singletons. The sequencing here drew on peripheral blood, taken from a patient treated with proton-based radiotherapy. Source of these receptors: a man between 60 and 70 years old with pancreatic cancer.

The V gene is TRBV2, the J gene TRBJ2-3; 9 bases are shared with TRBD1. This CDR3 spans 15 amino acids. V gave up 9 bases and J gave up 3 bases; unmatched junction bases: 10. The V gene's germline CDR1 is SNHLY and CDR2 FYNNEI. Written as DNA, the CDR3 is TGTGCCAGGCGAGGGGACAGGGTCCGGACAGATACGCAGTATTTT. This gives the protein CARRGDRVRTDTQYF.

The chain combines TRBV5-1 with TRBJ1-4; D is ambiguous. The CDR3 contains 13 residues. Germline assignment: CDR1 SGHRS and CDR2 YFSETQ. Deletions cut 5 bases from V and 0 bases from J, with 5 bases between. CDR3 DNA sequence: TGCGCCAGCAGGCCCACAACTAATGAAAAACTGTTTTTT. Its translation: CASRPTTNEKLFF. The variable domain in full, with the rest retrieved from reference TRBV5-1 and TRBJ1-4, is KAGVTQTPRYLIKTRGQQVTLSCSPISGHRSVSWYQQTPGQGLQFLFEYFSETQRNKGNFPGRFSGRQFSNSRSEMNVSTLELGDSALYLCASRPTTNEKLFFGSGTQLSVL.

This clone was detected only once. The chain carries TRBV28 and TRBJ1-5; 9 bases match TRBD1. CDR1 is MDHEN, CDR2 SYDVKM, per germline. V lost 3 bases to trimming and J lost 5 bases; unmatched junction nucleotides: 11. The length of the CDR3 is 17 residues. This CDR3 reads CASSLIRQGGPHQPQHF. The DNA for the CDR3 is TGTGCCAGCAGTTTGATACGACAGGGGGGTCCCCATCAGCCCCAGCATTTT.

The chain is built from TRBV9 and TRBJ2-3; tentatively, D is TRBD2 (6 bases). The CDR3 consists of 15 residues. Germline V gene lookup returns CDR1 SGDLS and CDR2 YYNGEE. V was trimmed by 4 bases and J by 0 bases, leaving 12 bases between them. CDR3 nucleotides: TGTGCCAGCAGCCCACTCGGGACTAGCACAGATACGCAGTATTTT. It translates to CASSPLGTSTDTQYF.

The chain carries TRBV7-2 and TRBJ2-3; D gene uncertain. Germline CDR1 reads SGHTA; CDR2 reads FQGNSA. CDR3 length equals 17 residues. V was cut by 1 base and J by 0 bases, with 14 bases left in between. The CDR3 DNA sequence: TGTGCCAGCAGCTTAGGCCCCACGGCCTCTAGCACAGATACGCAGTATTTT. It is translated as CASSLGPTASSTDTQYF.